This is a list of T cell receptor beta chains from one sample in a study of blood T cells in healthy people across ages. Via MiXCR, TCRdb re-called the 5' RACE reads, giving one row per CDR3 protein. Of 1.4 million or so distinct CDR3 sequences listed, roughly 43% are singletons. Sequencing was carried out using blood. These receptors came from a young woman in good health. CDR3s include the opening cysteine and the closing phenylalanine or tryptophan. A D gene is named only where the DNA matches it firmly. Rows may omit the clone size; those that give it use once, few, many or a size class.

j_call v_call d_call clone_size cdr3_aa cdr3_nt
TRBJ2-2 TRBV7-7 - many CASSPSGTGELFF TGTGCTAGCAGCCCATCGGGCACCGGGGAGCTGTTTTTT
TRBJ1-5 TRBV18 TRBD1 few CASSLTGGYRQPQHF TGTGCCAGCTCACTAACAGGGGGCTATCGTCAGCCCCAGCATTTT
TRBJ2-1 TRBV7-9 TRBD2 - CASSSSPGGGSYNEQFF TGTGCCAGCAGCTCATCTCCGGGGGGGGGCTCCTACAATGAGCAGTTCTTC
TRBJ1-6 TRBV27 - once CASSLSGPWSSPLHF TGTGCCAGCAGCTTATCAGGGCCGTGGAGTTCACCCCTCCACTTT
TRBJ1-1 TRBV2 - - CASSRQALHTEAFF TGTGCCAGCAGCCGTCAAGCTCTGCACACTGAAGCTTTCTTT
TRBJ2-1 TRBV7-2 TRBD2 - CASSLAIRLAGMNNEQFF TGTGCCAGCAGCTTAGCGATTCGGCTAGCGGGGATGAACAATGAGCAGTTCTTC
TRBJ1-1 TRBV5-1 - few CASSLEGEAFF TGTGCCAGCAGCTTAGAGGGAGAAGCTTTCTTT
TRBJ2-3 TRBV11-2 - few CASSLVWDTQYF TGTGCCAGCAGCTTAGTTTGGGATACGCAGTATTTT
TRBJ1-2 TRBV4-1 TRBD1 - CASSQRTGTLEYRYGYTF TGCGCCAGCAGCCAGCGGACAGGGACGTTAGAATATCGGTATGGCTACACCTTC
TRBJ2-7 TRBV7-8 - few CASSLAEDYEQYF TGTGCCAGCAGCTTAGCGGAGGACTACGAGCAGTACTTC
TRBJ2-1 TRBV6-1 TRBD1 - CASKAGGIDEQFF TGTGCCAGCAAGGCAGGGGGAATCGATGAGCAGTTCTTC
TRBJ2-2 TRBV27 - - CASRIQGAGELFF TGTGCCAGCAGAATACAGGGTGCCGGGGAGCTGTTTTTT
TRBJ2-5 TRBV7-2 TRBD2 - CASSLGGTLETQYF TGTGCCAGCAGCCTCGGGGGGACCTTAGAGACCCAGTACTTC
TRBJ1-6 TRBV6-5 TRBD1 - CASTPDRGYSPLHF TGTGCCAGCACCCCAGACAGGGGCTATTCACCCCTCCACTTT
TRBJ2-1 TRBV21-1 - - CASSFRGGRAYNEQFF TGTGCCAGCAGCTTTAGAGGCGGGAGGGCCTACAATGAGCAGTTCTTC
TRBJ1-2 TRBV12-3/TRBV12-4 - many CASSLSGFGYTF TGTGCCAGCAGTTTATCAGGGTTTGGCTACACCTTC
TRBJ1-1 TRBV20-1 - - CSARSSGTRTEAFF TGCAGTGCTAGATCTTCAGGGACGCGGACTGAAGCTTTCTTT
TRBJ1-2 TRBV3-1 TRBD1 - CASSARQGYNNYGYTF TGTGCCAGCAGCGCCCGACAGGGTTACAATAACTATGGCTACACCTTC
TRBJ2-1 TRBV9 TRBD2 once CASSSFWGGRYNEQFF TGTGCCAGCAGCTCCTTTTGGGGCGGGAGGTACAATGAGCAGTTCTTC
TRBJ2-1 TRBV7-9 TRBD2 - CASSAWAGGPLYEQFF TGTGCCAGCAGCGCGTGGGCGGGAGGGCCATTGTATGAGCAGTTCTTC
TRBJ2-7 TRBV12-3/TRBV12-4 - - CASSFLRAPYNEQYF TGTGCCAGCAGTTTTCTCCGAGCCCCCTACAATGAGCAGTACTTC
TRBJ1-1 TRBV29-1 - - CSAITTEAFF TGCAGCGCCATTACCACTGAAGCTTTCTTT
TRBJ1-5 TRBV12-3/TRBV12-4 - - CASSYRAINQPQHF TGTGCCAGCAGTTACCGGGCGATCAATCAGCCCCAGCATTTT
TRBJ2-7 TRBV21-1 - - CASSKGPAGGTYEQYF TGTGCCAGCAGCAAAGGCCCAGCGGGAGGGACCTACGAGCAGTACTTC
TRBJ1-1 TRBV20-1 - - CSAGIRGNTEAFF TGCAGTGCTGGGATCCGGGGGAACACTGAAGCTTTCTTT
TRBJ1-2 TRBV29-1 - - CSIARTVRRCGYTF TGCAGCATAGCGCGGACAGTCCGAAGGTGTGGCTACACCTTC
TRBJ1-1 TRBV30 - - CAWSVRGWNTEAFF TGTGCCTGGAGTGTCCGGGGTTGGAACACTGAAGCTTTCTTT
TRBJ1-5 TRBV18 - few CASSPRQSNQPQHF TGTGCCAGCTCACCTCGACAGAGCAATCAGCCCCAGCATTTT
TRBJ1-5 TRBV7-2 - few CASSLYGGGLGQPQHF TGTGCCAGCAGCTTATATGGGGGGGGGCTTGGCCAGCCCCAGCATTTT
TRBJ2-3 TRBV20-1 - once CSATKLAPSVNTQYF TGCAGTGCTACAAAACTAGCCCCGTCCGTAAATACGCAGTATTTT
TRBJ2-1 TRBV29-1 TRBD2 few CSVDLREGRNEQFF TGCAGCGTTGATCTGCGGGAGGGCCGCAATGAGCAGTTCTTC
TRBJ2-1 TRBV7-2 - - CASSLGPDSSYNEQFF TGTGCCAGCAGCTTAGGGCCTGACTCTTCCTACAATGAGCAGTTCTTC
TRBJ1-1 TRBV29-1 - - CSVQRGTNTEAFF TGCAGCGTCCAGCGGGGGACGAACACTGAAGCTTTCTTT
TRBJ2-3 TRBV10-3 TRBD2 few CAIGTSVEDTQYF TGTGCCATTGGGACTAGCGTCGAAGATACGCAGTATTTT
TRBJ1-2 TRBV29-1 TRBD1 many CSVRTGGSNGYTF TGCAGCGTACGGACAGGGGGAAGTAACGGCTACACCTTC